This T cell receptor (beta chain) emerged from a study of read filtering for tumor transcriptome and immune sequencing. Overall study: Mean patient age was about 66 years, range roughly 40 to 85; some 17 male, about 15 female. By R-ISS, stages I, II and III held 8, 16 and 7 patients. After DNase treatment, RNA was made into whole-transcriptome libraries. Study-wide findings and caveats: Sorted CD138-negative bone marrow cells were not purified T cells.

Germline lookup yields CDR1 SGHRS and CDR2 YFSETQ. This CDR3 has 15 residues. Trimming at V came to 0 bases and at J to 4 bases, leaving 3 bases not matched to a gene. Concerning this clonotype: The antigen is not known.

Molecular barcoded adaptors covering alpha/delta and beta/gamma chains were used on roughly 400 ng RNA. TCRdb re-derived calls from the reads in MiXCR, one entry per CDR3 protein. Among 62,000 or so distinct CDR3 sequences listed, 20% to 25% were seen once. The origin of this receptor is a donor over 35 with multiple myeloma. The rearrangement links TRBV5-1 to TRBJ2-2; 7 bases line up with TRBD1. The specimen sequenced was a population of CD138-negative cells sorted from bone marrow. In DNA, the CDR3 is TGCGCCAGCAGCTTGGGACAGGGCGGCACCGGGGAGCTGTTTTTT. Its protein is CASSLGQGGTGELFF.